This T cell receptor (beta chain) stems from a study of blood T cell repertoires in COVID-19. Seattle-derived patients entered the study during active infection and were followed longitudinally. This CDR3 region has 16 residues. Germline CDR1 and CDR2: SEHNR and FQNEAQ (reference sequence). V shed 4 bases and J shed 5 bases, with 15 bases lying between them. Authors' processing steps: Amplified reference gene primers provided the basis for estimating nucleated cell counts. TCRdb's copy holds only in-frame clones and misses some; the assay was immunoSEQ multiplex PCR. The V and J calls and the clone size are those of that table, but D and trimming were determined from the DNA. The sample has 70,000 to 90,000 clones; roughly 85% are singletons.

The chain carries TRBV7-9 and TRBJ1-6, with D tentatively TRBD1 (6 bases). The TCR sequence derives from a man aged 45-65 years with COVID-19, enrolled during active disease. Sequenced sample: peripheral blood. The CDR3 DNA reads TGTGCCAGCAGCTCGCAACCGGGACATAATAATTCACCCCTCCACTTT. Its translation: CASSSQPGHNNSPLHF.